Each of the 12 T cell receptor beta chains below was sequenced from the same sample in a study of shared clonotypes between healthy human individuals. CD8 cells regarded as naive lacked CD45RO, were positively chosen for CCR7, and omitted terminally differentiated effector memory CD45RA+ cells. Sequencing used immunoSEQ multiplex PCR; TCRdb keeps in-frame clones, though not all of them. The table records about 820,000 clones, nearly 95% of them present only once. The sample comprised naive CD8+ T cells sorted from blood. These receptor sequences come from a man between 25 and 39 years old in good health.

The CDR3 nucleotides are TGTGCCAGCAGGCTTAGGGACAGGGGAGGCGATGAGCAGTTCTTC. This translates into CASRLRDRGGDEQFF. The chain is built from TRBV27 and TRBJ2-1; 10 bases align to TRBD1. The J segment lost 8 bases and the V segment lost 6 bases, leaving 10 bases of the junction unmatched. The CDR3 consists of 15 residues. CDR1 and CDR2 from the germline V gene are MNHEY and SMNVEV (reference sequence).

The genes are TRBV28 and TRBJ2-1, with 10 positions matching TRBD2. Germline values: CDR1 MDHEN, CDR2 SYDVKM. V was pared by 2 bases and J by 1 base, with 8 bases of the junction left unmatched. The CDR3 covers 18 residues. The CDR3 here is CASSLASGSFQSYNEQFF. The CDR3 bases are TGTGCCAGCAGTTTAGCTAGCGGGAGTTTTCAGTCCTACAATGAGCAGTTCTTC.

The rearrangement uses TRBV15 and TRBJ1-1; D possibly corresponds to TRBD1 (5 bases). The ends were cut back, 3 bases at V and 3 bases at J, with 11 bases in the middle. The germline V gene encodes CDR1 LNHNV and CDR2 YYDKDF (reference sequence). The CDR3 length is 14 residues. CDR3 sequence: CATSRSGGDTEAFF. CDR3 in DNA: TGTGCCACCAGCAGGTCGGGGGGGGACACTGAAGCTTTCTTT.

The chain links TRBV30 to TRBJ1-5; no clear D gene. The ends were cut back, 3 bases at V and 5 bases at J, with 17 bases in the middle. The germline gives CDR1 GTSNPN, CDR2 SVGIG (reference sequence). This CDR3 region has 15 residues. The CDR3 here is CAWRSFPGNHQPQHF. CDR3 coding DNA: TGTGCCTGGAGGTCATTCCCGGGGAACCATCAGCCCCAGCATTTT.

The chain recombines TRBV15 with TRBJ2-7, with D perhaps matching TRBD1 (5 bases). V was pared by 0 bases and J by 7 bases, with 10 bases between. Per the germline V gene, CDR1 is LNHNV and CDR2 is YYDKDF (reference sequence). This CDR3 region has 13 residues. Here the CDR3 reads CATSRDPGQEQYF. The CDR3 nucleotides read TGTGCCACCAGCAGAGATCCAGGGCAGGAGCAGTACTTC. Complete variable domain (other parts from reference TRBV15 and TRBJ2-7): DAMVIQNPRYQVTQFGKPVTLSCSQTLNHNVMYWYQQKSSQAPKLLFHYYDKDFNNEADTPDNFQSRRPNTSFCFLDIRSPGLGDTAMYLCATSRDPGQEQYFGPGTRLTVT.

V is TRBV27 and J is TRBJ2-7, with D possibly TRBD1 on 6 matching bases. CDR3 size: 13 residues. The germline CDR1 and CDR2 sequences are MNHEY and SMNVEV (reference sequence). Trimming took 5 bases from V and 3 from J, leaving 11 bases between them. The CDR3: CASSAGVGYEQYF. CDR3 DNA sequence: TGTGCCAGCAGTGCAGGGGTGGGCTACGAGCAGTACTTC.

About this clone itself: The sample carries other DNA sequences with the same CDR3. V is TRBV19 and J is TRBJ2-7, with TRBD1 identical over 9 bases. Germline values: CDR1 LNHDA, CDR2 SQIVND (reference sequence). This CDR3 contains 14 residues. The junction had 5 bases not matched to a gene; V was cut back by 5 bases and J by 3 bases. CDR3 sequence (DNA): TGTGCCAGTAGTCCCGGACAGGGGATCTACGAGCAGTACTTC. Encoded protein: CASSPGQGIYEQYF.

Details on this clone: A much larger clone lies a single base off, so this may be a read error. The chain carries TRBV6-6 and TRBJ2-7, with D tentatively TRBD1 (6 bases). The germline gives CDR1 MNHNY, CDR2 SVGAGI (reference sequence). The germline V and J ends were trimmed by 5 bases and 1 base, with 6 bases remaining between them. This CDR3 contains 12 residues. CDR3 protein: CASSGQSYEQYF. The CDR3 bases are TGTGCCAGCAGTGGACAGTCCTACGAGCAGTACTTC.

V usage is TRBV7-9 and J usage is TRBJ1-3; D gene unclear. The V gene's germline CDR1 is SEHNR and CDR2 FQNEAQ (reference sequence). V lost 5 bases and J lost 0, with 11 bases in between. This CDR3 region has 15 residues. CDR3 loop: CASSTTENSGNTIYF. CDR3 nucleotide sequence: TGTGCCAGCAGCACCACAGAGAACTCTGGAAACACCATATATTTT.

The rearrangement links TRBV5-1 to TRBJ2-1, with TRBD2 matching over 13 bases. Germline V gives CDR1 SGHRS, CDR2 YFSETQ. The CDR3 is 14 residues long. V lost 8 bases, J lost 7 bases, and 6 bases stayed unmatched. CDR3 loop: CASRGTSGINEQFF. The CDR3, as DNA: TGCGCCAGTCGAGGGACTAGCGGGATTAATGAGCAGTTCTTC.

This chain links TRBV29-1 with TRBJ2-7, with D perhaps TRBD1 or TRBD2 (5 bases each). The CDR3 has 15 residues. Germline-derived CDR1 and CDR2 are SQVTM and ANQGSEA. V was pared by 4 bases and J by 2 bases, with 18 bases between. The CDR3 here is CSVVGARLGPYEQYF. CDR3 DNA: TGCAGCGTTGTTGGAGCGCGGCTGGGACCCTACGAGCAGTACTTC.

This clone appeared a single time. This chain connects TRBV27 to TRBJ2-7; D is possibly TRBD2 (5 bases). V was pared by 5 bases and J by 2 bases, with 13 bases between. The CDR3 runs to 14 residues. Germline assignment: CDR1 MNHEY and CDR2 SMNVEV (reference sequence). The CDR3 reads CASSALARAYEQYF. CDR3 sequence (DNA): TGTGCCAGCAGTGCCCTTGCGCGGGCCTACGAGCAGTACTTC.